The present entry profiles one T cell receptor (beta chain) with its context. The PCR employed 60 Vbeta primers together with 13 Jbeta primers. Profiled with immunoSEQ multiplex PCR; TCRdb holds only in-frame clones, not every one. The sample holds 200,000 or so clones, about 81% seen once. This CDR3 spans 15 amino acids. CDR1 and CDR2 (germline): MDHEN, SYDVKM. The ends were cut back, 5 bases at V and 0 bases at J, with 11 bases in the middle. The data originate from a study of cytomegalovirus exposure and HLA in healthy donors. The sample comprised PBMCs. This rearrangement joins TRBV28 to TRBJ2-1; no clear D gene. This TCR came from a woman in her thirties or forties in good health and CMV-seronegative. The CDR3 DNA reads TGTGCCAGCAGTCCCCGGAGTCCCTCCTACAATGAGCAGTTCTTC. Residues: CASSPRSPSYNEQFF.